One sample yielded the 25 T cell receptor beta chains listed below, sequenced in a study of beta chain features in type 1 diabetes. cDNA synthesis used the whole RNA isolate, giving expressed TCRB sequences. TCRdb keeps only in-frame clones here, not all; method: immunoSEQ multiplex PCR. The data contain over 700,000 clones, about a sixth of them seen just once; the ten biggest clones take up about 0.02%. Specimen: naive CD4+ T cells from blood. The receptors derive from a woman aged 18-35 years in good health.

This clone was recorded a few times. The rearrangement joins TRBV7-9 to TRBJ1-4; D is ambiguous. Trimming took 4 bases from V and 8 from J, leaving 11 bases between them. The CDR3 consists of 13 residues. Germline CDR1 and CDR2: SEHNR and FQNEAQ (reference sequence). The DNA for the CDR3 is TGTGCCAGCAGCTCATGGGCTGAAGAAAAACTGTTTTTT. It specifies CASSSWAEEKLFF. The full variable domain, rest sourced from reference TRBV7-9 and TRBJ1-4, is DTGVSQNPRHKITKRGQNVTFRCDPISEHNRLYWYRQTLGQGPEFLTYFQNEAQLEKSRLLSDRFSAERPKGSFSTLEIQRTEQGDSAMYLCASSSWAEEKLFFGSGTQLSVL.

Concerning this clone itself: Different DNA sequences within this sample yield the same CDR3. This sequence joins TRBV7-3 and TRBJ2-3; D remains unclear. The CDR3 covers 13 residues. V lost 0 bases to trimming and J lost 6 bases, with 7 bases between them. CDR1 SGHTA and CDR2 FQGTGA come from the germline V gene. CDR3 nucleotides: TGTGCCAGCAGCTTAACAGGGCCCGATACGCAGTATTTT. Residues: CASSLTGPDTQYF.

This clone appeared a few times. The chain joins TRBV10-3 to TRBJ1-2, with 8 bases fitting TRBD1. V lost 4 bases, J lost 1 base, and 2 bases stayed unmatched. This CDR3 is built from 14 residues. Germline loops: CDR1 ENHRY, CDR2 SYGVKD. The CDR3 here is CAISGQGFNYGYTF. CDR3 in DNA: TGTGCCATCAGTGGACAGGGGTTTAACTATGGCTACACCTTC.

The genes are TRBV11-2 and TRBJ1-3, with no clear D. This CDR3 contains 14 residues. Trimming took off 5 bases at V and 0 bases at J, with 8 bases between the two ends. Germline assignment: CDR1 SGHAT and CDR2 FQNNGV. Here the CDR3 DNA reads TGTGCCAGCAGCCGAGCATTCTCTGGAAACACCATATATTTT. Encoded protein: CASSRAFSGNTIYF.

This clone was detected a few times. The CDR3 sequence is CASSLGHGRGYTF. CDR3 in DNA: TGCGCCAGCAGCTTGGGGCACGGTCGAGGCTACACCTTC. The rearrangement links TRBV5-1 to TRBJ1-2; D gene uncertain. Germline V lookup: CDR1 SGHRS, CDR2 YFSETQ. The CDR3 loop spans 13 amino acids. Trimming took off 0 bases at V and 8 bases at J, with 11 bases between the two ends.

This clone was seen only a few times. The chain joins TRBV7-9 to TRBJ1-1; 11 positions agree with TRBD1. Germline lookup yields CDR1 SEHNR and CDR2 FQNEAQ (reference sequence). V gave up 4 bases and J gave up 5 bases; unmatched junction bases: 9. The CDR3 consists of 16 residues. CDR3 bases: TGTGCCAGCAGCTCCAGGGACAGGGGGAGGGATACTGAAGCTTTCTTT. Its translation is CASSSRDRGRDTEAFF. Combining the CDR3 with reference TRBV7-9 and TRBJ1-1 gives the whole variable domain DTGVSQNPRHKITKRGQNVTFRCDPISEHNRLYWYRQTLGQGPEFLTYFQNEAQLEKSRLLSDRFSAERPKGSFSTLEIQRTEQGDSAMYLCASSSRDRGRDTEAFFGQGTRLTVV.

This clone has more than one count but fewer than ten. This chain connects TRBV4-2 to TRBJ1-3; TRBD1 might be the D (6 bases). The germline V gene encodes CDR1 LGHNA and CDR2 YNFKEQ. CDR3 size: 16 residues. V lost 0 bases, J lost 4 bases, and 13 bases lay in between. CDR3 in DNA: TGTGCCAGCAGCCAAGAGCCGGACAGTTTCGGAAACACCATATATTTT. Its protein product is CASSQEPDSFGNTIYF.

V usage is TRBV2 and J usage is TRBJ2-1, with 14 positions matching TRBD2. Unmatched junction bases numbered 8, after V lost 10 bases and J lost 6 bases. The CDR3 runs to 15 residues. CDR1 is SNHLY, CDR2 FYNNEI, per germline. CDR3 nucleotides: TGTGCCACCTCGGGACTAGCGGGAGCCCTCAATGAGCAGTTCTTC. This encodes CATSGLAGALNEQFF.

The rearrangement uses TRBV28 and TRBJ1-5; D remains unclear. The CDR3 extends over 14 amino acids. The germline CDR1 and CDR2 sequences are MDHEN and SYDVKM. V gave up 10 bases and J gave up 11 bases, with 24 bases separating them. DNA for the CDR3: TGTGCCACCCAACAAGCGAGCGAATGGACGGCCCAGCATTTT. This codes for CATQQASEWTAQHF. The full variable domain, with the rest looked up from reference TRBV28 and TRBJ1-5, is DVKVTQSSRYLVKRTGEKVFLECVQDMDHENMFWYRQDPGLGLRLIYFSYDVKMKEKGDIPEGYSVSREKKERFSLILESASTNQTSMYLCATQQASEWTAQHFGDGTRLSIL.

The V call is TRBV7-2, the J call TRBJ2-5; TRBD1 might be the D (6 bases). Germline V lookup: CDR1 SGHTA, CDR2 FQGNSA. V lost 4 bases to trimming and J lost 5 bases, with 17 bases between them. The CDR3 has 15 residues. The CDR3 sequence: CASSSRLDRRETQYF. The CDR3 region has the DNA TGTGCCAGCAGCTCCCGACTGGACAGACGGGAGACCCAGTACTTC.

The rearrangement links TRBV4-2 to TRBJ2-3, with D possibly TRBD2 on 5 matching bases. Germline CDR1 LGHNA, CDR2 YNFKEQ. This CDR3 is built from 14 residues. The V end lost 1 base, the J end lost 3 bases, and 8 bases lay between the germline ends. CDR3 loop: CASSQALGTDTQYF. In DNA, the CDR3 is TGTGCCAGCAGCCAAGCACTAGGGACAGATACGCAGTATTTT.

This chain connects TRBV27 to TRBJ1-5; D may be TRBD1 (5 bases). The CDR3 covers 15 residues. Per germline, CDR1 MNHEY and CDR2 SMNVEV (reference sequence). The V end lost 3 bases, the J end lost 3 bases, and 12 bases lay between the germline ends. CDR3 sequence reads: CASSFAGPLNQPQHF. CDR3 in DNA: TGTGCCAGCAGTTTCGCGGGACCGCTCAATCAGCCCCAGCATTTT.

The rearrangement joins TRBV28 to TRBJ1-5, with D perhaps TRBD1 (5 bases). The CDR3 is made up of 18 amino acids. Trimming cost V 6 bases and J 2 bases, with 23 bases left between them. Germline V gives CDR1 MDHEN, CDR2 SYDVKM. This CDR3 reads CASSEFTEGIWGNQPQHF. The CDR3 DNA reads as TGTGCCAGCAGCGAATTCACCGAGGGGATATGGGGCAATCAGCCCCAGCATTTT.

This sequence joins TRBV14 and TRBJ1-3; no reliable D call. Trimming took off 0 bases at V and 0 bases at J, with 9 bases between the two ends. CDR3 length: 16 amino acids. Germline V gene sequence: CDR1 SGHDN, CDR2 FVKESK. CDR3 coding DNA: TGTGCCAGCAGCCAAGACAGGTCGCGCTCTGGAAACACCATATATTTT. Its translation: CASSQDRSRSGNTIYF.

This clone was counted only a few times. The genes are TRBV18 and TRBJ2-3; 8 bases are a match to TRBD2. This CDR3 is built from 16 residues. CDR1 is KGHSH and CDR2 is LQKENI in the germline V gene. The junction had 8 bases not matched to a gene; V was cut back by 3 bases and J by 3 bases. The CDR3 nucleotides are TGTGCCAGCTCACCGTCGGTAGCGGGGAGTACAGATACGCAGTATTTT. Translation gives CASSPSVAGSTDTQYF.

This chain connects TRBV4-3 to TRBJ2-1, with D tentatively TRBD2 (5 bases). Trimming shortened V by 0 bases and J by 6 bases, and 18 bases separated the two germline ends. CDR1 and CDR2 from the germline V gene are LGHNA and YSLEER. The CDR3 has 17 amino acids. CDR3 DNA sequence: TGCGCCAGCAGCCAAGAAGCTATGGACTCCCGAAGCAATGAGCAGTTCTTC. It codes for CASSQEAMDSRSNEQFF.

The chain uses TRBV7-8 and TRBJ2-5; D not resolved. CDR3 length equals 13 residues. V lost 7 bases to trimming and J lost 5 bases, with 14 bases between them. From germline, CDR1 is SGHVS and CDR2 FQNEAQ. This CDR3 is CASTWTSRETQYF. Written as DNA, the CDR3 is TGTGCCAGCACCTGGACCTCCCGCGAGACCCAGTACTTC.

This clone has only a few counts. The V and J genes are TRBV7-6 and TRBJ2-1; 13 bases agree with TRBD2. Germline V gene lookup returns CDR1 SGHVS and CDR2 FNYEAQ. The V segment lost 4 bases and the J segment 5 bases; nucleotides outside the gene matches: 5. There are 16 residues in the CDR3. As DNA, the CDR3 is TGTGCCAGCAGCTACCGACTAGCGGGAGGACACAATGAGCAGTTCTTC. Amino acid sequence: CASSYRLAGGHNEQFF. Full variable domain (rest looked up from reference TRBV7-6 and TRBJ2-1): GAGVSQSPRYKVTKRGQDVALRCDPISGHVSLYWYRQALGQGPEFLTYFNYEAQQDKSGLPNDRFSAERPEGSISTLTIQRTEQRDSAMYRCASSYRLAGGHNEQFFGPGTRLTVL.

This clone was seen a handful of times. The chain recombines TRBV6-5 with TRBJ2-2, with 10 bases that match TRBD1. The CDR3 spans 16 residues. V was clipped by 2 bases and J by 3 bases; unmatched bases: 3. Germline V gene data show CDR1 as MNHEY and CDR2 as SVGAGI. The CDR3: CASSYGTGVHTGELFF. In DNA form, the CDR3 reads TGTGCCAGCAGTTACGGGACAGGGGTCCACACCGGGGAGCTGTTTTTT.

The gene calls are TRBV19 and TRBJ1-5; D unclear. Trimming left V 6 bases short and J 7 bases short, with 13 bases between. Germline V CDR1 and CDR2: LNHDA, SQIVND (reference sequence). The CDR3 consists of 13 residues. CDR3 loop: CASSVIGRQPQHF. CDR3 DNA sequence: TGTGCCAGTAGCGTAATCGGACGGCAGCCCCAGCATTTT.

This clone has just a few counts. The chain has TRBV6-1 and TRBJ1-5, with 10 bases matching TRBD1. Germline V gene data show CDR1 as MNHNS and CDR2 as SASEGT. After removal of 4 bases from V and 6 bases from J, the junction contained 6 bases not matched to a gene. This CDR3 comprises 15 residues. The CDR3 here is CASSGRDRGFQPQHF. The DNA of the CDR3 is TGTGCCAGCAGTGGCCGGGACAGGGGTTTTCAGCCCCAGCATTTT.

The rearrangement joins TRBV6-5 to TRBJ1-2, with a tentative D call TRBD1 (5 bases). Trimming pared 5 bases from V and 3 bases from J, leaving 10 bases between. The CDR3 is made up of 13 amino acids. The germline CDR1 and CDR2 sequences are MNHEY and SVGAGI. The CDR3: CASSQGTDYGYTF. Written as DNA, the CDR3 is TGTGCCAGCAGTCAAGGGACGGACTATGGCTACACCTTC.

The chain couples TRBV2 to TRBJ2-1; TRBD1 matches at 11 bases. The ends lost 4 bases at V and 14 bases at J; junction bases unmatched: 10. Germline CDR1 and CDR2: SNHLY and FYNNEI. This CDR3 region has 14 residues. CDR3 nucleotides: TGTGCCAGCAGTGCCATGGACAGGGGGCCTGTTGAGTTCTTC. It encodes CASSAMDRGPVEFF. The full variable domain, its missing parts supplied by reference TRBV2 and TRBJ2-1, is EPEVTQTPSHQVTQMGQEVILRCVPISNHLYFYWYRQILGQKVEFLVSFYNNEISEKSEIFDDQFSVERPDGSNFTLKIRSTKLEDSAMYFCASSAMDRGPVEFFGPGTRLTVL.

This clone has a handful of counts. This chain joins TRBV10-3 and TRBJ2-1, with 13 bases aligning to TRBD2. CDR1 and CDR2 from the germline V gene are ENHRY and SYGVKD. Trimming at V came to 4 bases and at J to 6 bases, leaving 3 bases not matched to a gene. The CDR3 covers 15 residues. CDR3 region: CAISGRTSGGNEQFF. The CDR3 coding sequence is TGTGCCATCAGTGGAAGGACTAGCGGGGGCAATGAGCAGTTCTTC.

V usage is TRBV11-2 and J usage is TRBJ1-2; possible D gene TRBD1, 5 bases. Between the trimmed V and J ends, which lost 6 bases and 7 bases, there was a span of 15 bases. The CDR3 runs to 13 residues. Germline CDR1 SGHAT, CDR2 FQNNGV. The CDR3 nucleotides are TGTGCCAGCAGTTCGAGGGGAGCAGTTGGCTACACCTTC. The encoded protein is CASSSRGAVGYTF.